These T cell receptor beta chains were read from a single sample in a study of CD8 T cells in Susac syndrome. TCRdb analysed the immunoSEQ multiplex PCR reads with MiXCR anew, one entry per CDR3 protein. Among 150,000 to 200,000 distinct CDR3 sequences listed, around 94% were seen once. Input material: CD4+ T cells from PBMCs. These receptors all stem from a human donor in good health. Both conserved end residues are part of each CDR3. The D gene is left open where the match is weak. Size values are once, few and many counts, or a class for expanded clones, and some rows have none.

j_call v_call clone_size d_call cdr3_nt cdr3_aa
TRBJ1-5 TRBV12-3/TRBV12-4 NA NA TGTGCCAGCAGTTTGAAACAGAGAGCCTTGCCCCAGCATTTT CASSLKQRALPQHF
TRBJ1-2 TRBV7-2 NA NA TGTGCCAGCAGCCCCGGAAGCTCTAACTATGGCTACACCTTC CASSPGSSNYGYTF
TRBJ2-3 TRBV7-2 NA NA TGTGCCAGCAGCGCCCGACTGGCGGGCCCGACAGATACGCAGTATTTT CASSARLAGPTDTQYF
TRBJ2-1 TRBV4-3 NA NA TGCGCCAGCAGCCAAGTCGGCCAGGGCTCCTACAATGAGCAGTTCTTC CASSQVGQGSYNEQFF
TRBJ1-1 TRBV9 once NA TGTGCCAGCAGCGTAGGGACAGACCTAAACACTGAAGCTTTCTTT CASSVGTDLNTEAFF
TRBJ2-5 TRBV7-2 NA NA TGTGCCAGCAGCGGGGGCCGTAGTGGCCCGGGGGAGACCCAGTACTTC CASSGGRSGPGETQYF
TRBJ1-6 TRBV30 NA NA TGTGCCTGGGAGGACCTGGGTTATAATTCACCCCTCCACTTT CAWEDLGYNSPLHF
TRBJ1-2 TRBV24-1 NA TRBD1 TGTGCCACCAGTGATTCGAGCTCGACAGGGGCGGACGGCTACACCTTC CATSDSSSTGADGYTF
TRBJ2-1 TRBV7-3 NA NA TGTGCCAGCAGCTTACTCGGGCGAGTTGGCGGGGAGAAGTTCTTC CASSLLGRVGGEKFF
TRBJ2-7 TRBV2 NA NA TGTGCCAGCAGTGTTGGGGGGGCGGTCTACGAGCAGTACTTC CASSVGGAVYEQYF
TRBJ2-3 TRBV4-3 NA NA TGCGCCAGCAGCAGCAGGGGGGGTAGCACAGATACGCAGTATTTT CASSSRGGSTDTQYF
TRBJ2-7 TRBV5-1 NA TRBD1 TGCGCCAGCAGCTCCACGGGACAGGGGGCCGACGAGCAGTACTTC CASSSTGQGADEQYF
TRBJ2-1 TRBV12-3/TRBV12-4 once TRBD2 TGTGCCAGCAGTTCTACTAGCGGGGTATCTGAGCAGTTCTTC CASSSTSGVSEQFF
TRBJ2-1 TRBV6-2/TRBV6-3 NA NA TGTGCCAGCAGAACTCTAGCTGGGGGGGCCGTCAATGAGCAGTTCTTC CASRTLAGGAVNEQFF
TRBJ2-5 TRBV29-1 NA TRBD1 TGCAGCGCCGGGACAGGGGAAGAGACCCAGTACTTC CSAGTGEETQYF
TRBJ2-5 TRBV20-1 NA NA TGCAGTGCTAGTGAAAGGGCTGAGACCCAGTACTTC CSASERAETQYF
TRBJ2-7 TRBV2 NA TRBD2 TGTGCCAGCAGTGAGCAACTAGCGGGGCTCTACGAGCAGTACTTC CASSEQLAGLYEQYF
TRBJ1-6 TRBV6-5 NA NA TGTGCCAGCAGCGATCCAGGGTCCCCCCTCCACTTT CASSDPGSPLHF
TRBJ1-4 TRBV6-5 NA NA TGTGCCAGCAGTTACTCAGGTGGCCGGGGAGGGGGTGAAAAACTGTTTTTT CASSYSGGRGGGEKLFF
TRBJ2-5 TRBV3-1 NA NA TGTGCCAGCAGCCAAGGGCTAGAACAAGAGACCCAGTACTTC CASSQGLEQETQYF
TRBJ1-2 TRBV5-8 NA TRBD1 TGTGCCAGCAGCTTGGGACAGGGAAGATATGGCTACACCTTC CASSLGQGRYGYTF
TRBJ1-2 TRBV29-1 once NA TGCAGCGTTGTCAGCGACAGCTTATCCTATGGCTACACCTTC CSVVSDSLSYGYTF
TRBJ1-2 TRBV12-3/TRBV12-4 NA TRBD1 TGTGCCAGCAGCTCCTCGGACAGGGCTGCGAATGGCTACACCTTC CASSSSDRAANGYTF
TRBJ1-2 TRBV7-2 NA NA TGTGCCAGCACCTATAGCCCAGGGGATGGCTACACCTTC CASTYSPGDGYTF